This entry lists 31 T cell receptor beta chains sequenced from one sample in a study of OX40 agonist ivuxolimab in advanced cancers. Profiling relied on immunoSEQ multiplex PCR, and the TCRdb table lists in-frame clones only, not all of them. The sample has around 94,000 clones, approximately 89% seen once. Sequenced material: CD4+ or CD8+ T cells sorted from blood, taken in a trial of the OX40 agonist ivuxolimab. These receptors were taken from an adult with an advanced solid tumor such as melanoma, head and neck, liver or kidney cancer.

J is TRBJ2-6 and V is TRBV6-5; TRBD2 might be the D (6 bases). The length of the CDR3 is 14 residues. The V gene lost 8 bases and the J gene lost 3 bases, with 11 bases spanning the gap. Germline CDR1 is MNHEY and CDR2 is SVGAGI. The CDR3 nucleotides read TGTGCCAGCGGGTTCGGGAGTGGGGCCAACGTCCTGACTTTC. The encoded protein is CASGFGSGANVLTF.

This rearrangement joins TRBV6-6 to TRBJ1-2; D is undetermined. CDR1 is MNHNY, CDR2 SVGAGI, per germline (reference sequence). Trimming took off 7 bases at V and 8 bases at J, with 17 bases between the two ends. This CDR3 is built from 13 residues. The CDR3 nucleotides are TGTGCCAGCACTAGGACCGTCCTGGGGGGCTACACCTTC. Its protein product is CASTRTVLGGYTF.

The rearrangement uses TRBV11-2 and TRBJ2-7; 7 bases fit TRBD2. Germline values: CDR1 SGHAT, CDR2 FQNNGV. This CDR3 spans 15 amino acids. The V gene end was trimmed by 1 base and the J gene end by 3 bases; junction bases not matched to a gene: 6. CDR3 residues: CASSLGGGTYYEQYF. CDR3 coding DNA: TGTGCCAGCAGCTTAGGGGGGGGAACCTACTACGAGCAGTACTTC.

The chain links TRBV7-9 to TRBJ2-5; TRBD1 might be the D (6 bases). This CDR3 has 14 amino acids. Germline CDR1 is SEHNR and CDR2 is FQNEAQ (reference sequence). Trimming cost V 1 base and J 1 base, with 7 bases left between them. CDR3 amino acids: CASSLGTVQETQYF. CDR3 coding DNA: TGTGCCAGCAGCTTAGGGACAGTCCAAGAGACCCAGTACTTC.

The count of this clone is one. The chain uses TRBV6-5 and TRBJ1-1; 7 nucleotides match TRBD1. J gave up 4 bases and V 0 bases, and 5 bases lay outside the gene matches. The CDR3 length is 15 residues. Germline CDR1 and CDR2: MNHEY and SVGAGI. This CDR3 is CASSYSQGGRTEAFF. The CDR3 coding sequence is TGTGCCAGCAGTTACTCCCAGGGGGGACGCACTGAAGCTTTCTTT.

This chain links TRBV6-5 with TRBJ2-7; D tentatively reads TRBD1 or TRBD2 (5 bases each). V lost 7 bases, J lost 0 bases, and 16 bases lay in between. The CDR3 totals 15 residues. Germline CDR1 and CDR2: MNHEY and SVGAGI. The CDR3 DNA follows: TGTGCCAGCATTCCCGGACGGGGCCTCTCCTACGAGCAGTACTTC. Its protein product is CASIPGRGLSYEQYF.

The chain recombines TRBV10-3 with TRBJ2-7; D assignment may be TRBD1 or TRBD2 (5 bases each). The CDR3 length is 18 residues. In germline, CDR1 is ENHRY, CDR2 SYGVKD. V shed 10 bases and J shed 0 bases, with 28 bases lying between them. The CDR3, as DNA: TGTGCCACCCAGAACTGGGGAGTTTGGGGCTTGAGCTCCTACGAGCAGTACTTC. This gives the protein CATQNWGVWGLSSYEQYF.

This chain uses TRBV7-9 with TRBJ1-2; D possibly corresponds to TRBD1 (5 bases). Germline CDR1 reads SEHNR; CDR2 reads FQNEAQ (reference sequence). This CDR3 contains 14 residues. V gave up 1 base and J gave up 7 bases, with 13 bases separating them. The CDR3 sequence is CASSLDLGRGGYTF. The CDR3 DNA follows: TGTGCCAGCAGCTTAGACCTCGGGAGGGGTGGCTACACCTTC.

V usage is TRBV7-2 and J usage is TRBJ2-2, with unresolved D. This CDR3 is built from 17 residues. V gave up 3 bases and J gave up 1 base, with 15 bases separating them. Germline CDR1 and CDR2: SGHTA and FQGNSA. The CDR3 DNA sequence: TGTGCCAGCAGCTTCGCAAACTTTTACAGGAACACCGGGGAGCTGTTTTTT. It is translated as CASSFANFYRNTGELFF.

The chain carries TRBV10-3 and TRBJ2-5; D is perhaps TRBD1 or TRBD2 (7 bases each). Between the trimmed V and J ends, which lost 2 bases and 5 bases, there was a span of 15 bases. This CDR3 has 15 residues. Looked up from germline, CDR1 is ENHRY and CDR2 is SYGVKD. In DNA, the CDR3 is TGTGCCATCAGTGAGACAGGGGTCGGGGGGGAGACCCAGTACTTC. The encoded protein is CAISETGVGGETQYF.

The chain uses TRBV12-5 and TRBJ1-5; tentative D call: TRBD1 (6 bases). The V end was cut by 5 bases, the J end by 3 bases, with 17 bases between. The CDR3 consists of 16 residues. Per germline, CDR1 LGHNT and CDR2 FRNRAP. CDR3 coding DNA: TGTGCTAGTGGTAACGGGGGAGGGGGGTCCAATCAGCCCCAGCATTTT. As protein: CASGNGGGGSNQPQHF.

V and J are TRBV7-6 and TRBJ2-7, with 7 bases lining up with TRBD1. Trimming took 3 bases from V and 4 from J; bases not matched to a gene: 3. The CDR3 has 13 amino acids. Germline assignment: CDR1 SGHVS and CDR2 FNYEAQ. Written as DNA, the CDR3 is TGTGCCAGCAGCTTCGGGACAGAATACGAGCAGTACTTC. It yields the protein CASSFGTEYEQYF. Complete variable domain (other parts from reference TRBV7-6 and TRBJ2-7): GAGVSQSPRYKVTKRGQDVALRCDPISGHVSLYWYRQALGQGPEFLTYFNYEAQQDKSGLPNDRFSAERPEGSISTLTIQRTEQRDSAMYRCASSFGTEYEQYFGPGTRLTVT.

This clone was detected only a few times. The chain joins TRBV7-6 to TRBJ2-1; TRBD1 agrees at 8 bases. This CDR3 spans 14 amino acids. CDR1 is SGHVS, CDR2 FNYEAQ, per germline. The V gene end was trimmed by 5 bases and the J gene end by 1 base; junction bases not matched to a gene: 1. The CDR3 sequence is CASSDRGSYNEQFF. The CDR3, as DNA: TGTGCCAGCAGCGACAGGGGATCCTACAATGAGCAGTTCTTC.

CDR3 bases: TGTGCCAGCAGCTTCGCCGGGGTCCGGACCGGGGAGCTGTTTTTT. Its protein product is CASSFAGVRTGELFF. This chain connects TRBV11-1 to TRBJ2-2; maybe TRBD2 (5 bases). In germline, CDR1 is SGHAT, CDR2 FQDESV (reference sequence). This CDR3 has 15 residues. V was pared by 3 bases and J by 5 bases, with 13 bases between.

The J gene is TRBJ2-5, the V gene TRBV7-2; 7 bases match TRBD2. The V and J ends lost 2 bases and 4 bases, in that order; junction bases with no gene match: 7. Germline V gene data show CDR1 as SGHTA and CDR2 as FQGNSA. This CDR3 has 15 residues. CDR3 residues: CASSLTAGVGETQYF. The CDR3 bases are TGTGCCAGCAGCTTAACGGCGGGAGTAGGAGAGACCCAGTACTTC.

The rearrangement uses TRBV5-4 and TRBJ2-1; 10 bases are shared with TRBD2. With V trimmed by 0 bases and J by 7 bases, 4 bases remained unmatched. Germline V gene sequence: CDR1 SGHNT, CDR2 YYREEE (reference sequence). The CDR3 consists of 15 residues. CDR3 sequence: CASSLEREGVNEQFF. CDR3 DNA: TGTGCCAGCAGCTTGGAGCGGGAGGGAGTTAATGAGCAGTTCTTC.

This rearrangement joins TRBV6-1 to TRBJ2-5, with 7 bases identical to TRBD2. From germline, CDR1 is MNHNS and CDR2 SASEGT. Trimming took 7 bases from V and 2 from J; bases not matched to a gene: 10. The CDR3 is 15 residues long. In DNA, the CDR3 is TGTGCCAGCATCATGGCGGGGGTCTTACAAGAGACCCAGTACTTC. This sequence encodes CASIMAGVLQETQYF.

This chain joins TRBV9 and TRBJ1-2; the D is unclear. Germline V gives CDR1 SGDLS, CDR2 YYNGEE. CDR3 length: 15 amino acids. V lost 2 bases and J lost 2, with 13 bases in between. DNA of the CDR3: TGTGCCAGCAGCGTCGGAGGAAGGAGAAACTATGGCTACACCTTC. Translated: CASSVGGRRNYGYTF.

The rearrangement links TRBV5-8 to TRBJ1-5; no definite D call. V lost 1 base and J 4 bases, leaving 6 bases between the germline ends. Germline-derived CDR1 and CDR2 are SGHTS and YDEGEE. The CDR3 runs 13 residues. This CDR3 reads CASSLISNQPQHF. The CDR3 bases are TGTGCCAGCAGCTTGATATCGAATCAGCCCCAGCATTTT.

This rearrangement joins TRBV5-4 to TRBJ2-1; D might be TRBD2 (6 bases). The germline V and J ends were trimmed by 4 bases and 6 bases, with 14 bases remaining between them. CDR1 and CDR2 (germline): SGHNT, YYREEE (reference sequence). The CDR3 is made up of 14 amino acids. The CDR3 loop reads CASSPARTINEQFF. The CDR3 coding sequence is TGTGCCAGCAGCCCGGCCCGGACTATCAATGAGCAGTTCTTC. The whole variable domain, remainder taken from reference TRBV5-4 and TRBJ2-1, is ETGVTQSPTHLIKTRGQQVTLRCSSQSGHNTVSWYQQALGQGPQFIFQYYREEENGRGNFPPRFSGLQFPNYSSELNVNALELDDSALYLCASSPARTINEQFFGPGTRLTVL.

The sample holds one count of this clone. This chain uses TRBV6-6 with TRBJ1-5; unclear D gene. V dropped 8 bases and J dropped 4 bases, with 9 bases sitting between them. Germline V gene lookup returns CDR1 MNHNY and CDR2 SVGAGI (reference sequence). This CDR3 is 12 amino acids long. The CDR3 spells CASGRENQPQHF. DNA for the CDR3: TGTGCCAGCGGACGGGAAAATCAGCCCCAGCATTTT.

The rearrangement uses TRBV7-6 and TRBJ2-5; 9 nucleotides line up with TRBD1. From germline, CDR1 is SGHVS and CDR2 FNYEAQ. CDR3 length: 15 residues. The J segment lost 3 bases and the V segment lost 1 base, leaving 3 bases of the junction unmatched. This chain's CDR3 is CASSLGTGEEETQYF. CDR3 in DNA: TGTGCCAGCAGCTTAGGGACAGGGGAGGAAGAGACCCAGTACTTC.

The V gene is TRBV11-3, the J gene TRBJ2-3, with 11 bases matching TRBD2. The CDR3 length is 17 residues. The V gene's germline CDR1 is SGHNT and CDR2 YENEEA. V was clipped by 0 bases and J by 6 bases; unmatched bases: 8. In DNA, the CDR3 is TGTGCCAGCAGCTTAGATCAACTAGCGGGAGCTAGCGATACGCAGTATTTT. Translated: CASSLDQLAGASDTQYF. Full variable domain (remainder filled in from reference TRBV11-3 and TRBJ2-3): EAGVVQSPRYKIIEKKQPVAFWCNPISGHNTLYWYLQNLGQGPELLIRYENEEAVDDSQLPKDRFSAERLKGVDSTLKIQPAELGDSAVYLCASSLDQLAGASDTQYFGPGTRLTVL.

V usage is TRBV11-2 and J usage is TRBJ2-7, with TRBD2 identical over 13 bases. The CDR3 is 18 residues long. CDR1 is SGHAT and CDR2 is FQNNGV in the germline V gene. With V trimmed by 3 bases and J by 6 bases, 14 bases remained unmatched. CDR3 residues: CASSFLGLAGQMNAEQYF. CDR3 nucleotides: TGTGCCAGCAGCTTCCTGGGACTAGCGGGACAGATGAATGCCGAGCAGTACTTC.

This clone has just a few counts. The CDR3 reads CAWSSQGDQPQHF. The CDR3 region has the DNA TGTGCCTGGAGTTCCCAGGGGGATCAGCCCCAGCATTTT. The V gene is TRBV30, the J gene TRBJ1-5, with 7 bases fitting TRBD1. Looked up from germline, CDR1 is GTSNPN and CDR2 is SVGIG (reference sequence). The CDR3 is 13 residues long. The ends lost 2 bases at V and 5 bases at J; junction bases unmatched: 3.

The V call is TRBV5-4, the J call TRBJ2-1, with D possibly being TRBD2 (6 bases). CDR3 length: 14 residues. Germline CDR1 SGHNT, CDR2 YYREEE (reference sequence). V lost 0 bases to trimming and J lost 7 bases, with 11 bases between them. The DNA for the CDR3 is TGTGCCAGCAGCTTGGACCCGGGAGCGAATGAGCAGTTCTTC. It specifies CASSLDPGANEQFF.

V gene TRBV2 combines with J gene TRBJ2-1; D not resolved. The germline CDR1 and CDR2 sequences are SNHLY and FYNNEI. The V end was cut by 2 bases, the J end by 15 bases, with 11 bases between. CDR3 length equals 11 residues. This chain's CDR3 is CASSEWSRPFF. CDR3 nucleotides: TGTGCCAGCAGTGAATGGTCCCGACCGTTCTTC.

The chain employs TRBV7-3 and TRBJ2-3; no clear D. This CDR3 contains 16 residues. Trimming took off 2 bases at V and 1 base at J, with 13 bases between the two ends. The V gene's germline CDR1 is SGHTA and CDR2 FQGTGA. The CDR3 bases are TGTGCCAGCAGCTTAGTAGTTAGTGGGGGCACAGATACGCAGTATTTT. Protein: CASSLVVSGGTDTQYF.

Comments on this clone: Other DNA sequences in this specimen translate into the identical CDR3. The chain couples TRBV7-2 to TRBJ2-7; 9 positions agree with TRBD1. Germline V gene sequence: CDR1 SGHTA, CDR2 FQGNSA. The J segment lost 4 bases and the V segment lost 5 bases, leaving 9 bases of the junction unmatched. The length of the CDR3 is 15 residues. The CDR3 loop reads CASSAAGTGPYEQYF. DNA of the CDR3: TGTGCCAGCAGCGCCGCCGGGACAGGGCCTTACGAGCAGTACTTC. Filled out from reference TRBV7-2 and TRBJ2-7, the complete variable domain reads GAGVSQSPSNKVTEKGKDVELRCDPISGHTALYWYRQSLGQGLEFLIYFQGNSAPDKSGLPSDRFSAERTGGSVSTLTIQRTQQEDSAVYLCASSAAGTGPYEQYFGPGTRLTVT.

There are a few counts of this clone. The rearrangement uses TRBV2 and TRBJ1-2; perhaps TRBD1 as D (5 bases). The CDR3 loop spans 13 amino acids. Trimming stripped 7 bases from V and 4 bases from J, with 13 bases between. CDR1 is SNHLY, CDR2 FYNNEI, per germline. The CDR3 DNA reads TGTGCCAGCACTCGGGACGGAGGCTATGGCTACACCTTC. It translates to CASTRDGGYGYTF.

J is TRBJ2-1 and V is TRBV5-5, with a weak D call TRBD1 (6 bases). CDR1 is SGHKS, CDR2 YYEKEE, per germline (reference sequence). Trimming removed 3 bases at V and 9 bases at J, with 22 bases between. CDR3 length equals 16 residues. In DNA form, the CDR3 reads TGTGCCAGCAGCTCGATTGGGGCAGGGGTTCCCTCTGAGCAGTTCTTC. Amino acid sequence: CASSSIGAGVPSEQFF.